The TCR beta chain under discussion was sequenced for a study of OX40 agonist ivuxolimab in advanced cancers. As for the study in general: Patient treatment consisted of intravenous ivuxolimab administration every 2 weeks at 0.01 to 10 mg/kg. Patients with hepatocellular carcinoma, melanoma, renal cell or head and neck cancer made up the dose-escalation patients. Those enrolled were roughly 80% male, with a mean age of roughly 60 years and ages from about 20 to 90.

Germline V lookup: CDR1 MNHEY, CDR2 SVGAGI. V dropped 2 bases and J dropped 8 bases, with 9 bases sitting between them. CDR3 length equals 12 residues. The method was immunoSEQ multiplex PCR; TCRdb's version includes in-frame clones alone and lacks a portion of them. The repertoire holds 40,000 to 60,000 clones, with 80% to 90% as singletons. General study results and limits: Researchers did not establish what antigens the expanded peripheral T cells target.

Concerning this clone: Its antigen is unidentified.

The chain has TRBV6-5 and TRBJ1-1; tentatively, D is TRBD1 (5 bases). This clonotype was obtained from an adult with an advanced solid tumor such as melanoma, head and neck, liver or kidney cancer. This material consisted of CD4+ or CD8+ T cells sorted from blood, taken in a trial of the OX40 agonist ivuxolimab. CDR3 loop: CASSYGGREAFF. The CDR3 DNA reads TGTGCCAGCAGTTACGGGGGACGAGAAGCTTTCTTT.